Shown below are 26 T cell receptor beta chains from a single sample sequenced in a study of identical twins. Each CDR3 protein gets one entry after TCRdb re-called the 5' RACE reads with MiXCR. Among roughly 690,000 distinct CDR3 sequences listed, around 6.1% were seen once. The sequenced sample was naive T cells sorted from blood. Receptors were obtained from a man between 18 and 35 years old in good health.

This clonotype has at least ten counts. The V call is TRBV27, the J call TRBJ2-1; 11 bases line up with TRBD2. The CDR3 is 18 residues long. J was trimmed by 0 bases and V by 4 bases; bases with no gene match: 8. Germline CDR1 reads MNHEY; CDR2 reads SMNVEV (reference sequence). CDR3 DNA sequence: TGTGCCAGCAGTTCGGGACTAGCGGTGACCGGCTCCTACAATGAGCAGTTCTTC. This translates into CASSSGLAVTGSYNEQFF.

In this sample, this clonotype turned up many times. The chain is built from TRBV5-1 and TRBJ1-3; D unresolved. V lost 0 bases and J 0 bases, leaving 7 bases between the germline ends. CDR3 size: 15 residues. Germline values: CDR1 SGHRS, CDR2 YFSETQ. The CDR3 is CASSLDRNSGNTIYF. The CDR3 coding sequence is TGCGCCAGCAGCTTGGACCGTAACTCTGGAAACACCATATATTTT.

This clonotype was detected ten times or more. The chain joins TRBV28 to TRBJ2-1; 7 bases align to TRBD2. V gave up 5 bases and J gave up 3 bases; unmatched junction bases: 13. The CDR3 sequence is 17 residues long. Germline assignment: CDR1 MDHEN and CDR2 SYDVKM. The DNA for the CDR3 is TGTGCCAGCAGTAACCCTCGCGGGGGTGATGACTACAATGAGCAGTTCTTC. It translates to CASSNPRGGDDYNEQFF.

This clonotype was recorded many times. A junction boundary mismatches the germline segment, possibly from a read error. The genes are TRBV5-1 and TRBJ2-7; 7 nucleotides line up with TRBD1. Looked up from germline, CDR1 is SGHRS and CDR2 is YFSETQ. The CDR3 is 13 residues long. DNA of the CDR3: TGTGCCAGCAGCTTGGGACAGAACTACGAGCAGTACTTC. Amino acids: CASSLGQNYEQYF.

This clonotype was observed many times. This chain uses TRBV20-1 with TRBJ1-1, with 7 bases aligning to TRBD1. Per the germline V gene, CDR1 is DFQATT and CDR2 is SNEGSKA (reference sequence). J lost 8 bases, V lost 5 bases, and 5 bases had no gene match. CDR3 size: 11 residues. The CDR3 coding sequence is TGCAGTGCTCCTAGAGGGGGCGAAGCTTTCTTT. This translates into CSAPRGGEAFF.

As to this clonotype: Since no conserved phenylalanine or tryptophan closes the CDR3, a read error is the likely cause. The chain joins TRBV12-3 or TRBV12-4 to TRBJ2-7, with TRBD1 identical over 7 bases. V gave up 3 bases and J gave up 0 bases; unmatched junction bases: 8. The CDR3 runs 16 residues. The CDR3 DNA is TGTGCCAGCAGTTTTGCTGGGACAGACTTCTCCTACGAGCAGTACCTC. As protein: CASSFAGTDFSYEQYL.

V usage is TRBV4-3 and J usage is TRBJ1-1; tentative D call: TRBD1 (5 bases). The CDR3 sequence is 14 residues long. Germline V gene lookup returns CDR1 LGHNA and CDR2 YSLEER. Trimming removed 2 bases at V and 6 bases at J, with 13 bases between. CDR3 nucleotides: TGCGCCAGCAGCCAACCCCAGGGACTCGCTGAAGCTTTCTTT. Translating it yields CASSQPQGLAEAFF.

The V and J genes are TRBV6-1 and TRBJ2-1; 13 bases line up with TRBD2. V lost 7 bases to trimming and J lost 7 bases; unmatched junction nucleotides: 10. This CDR3 has 16 residues. Germline V gene sequence: CDR1 MNHNS, CDR2 SASEGT. DNA for the CDR3: TGTGCCAGCAATCTAGGGAGGACTAGCGGGAGTAATGAGCAGTTCTTC. It specifies CASNLGRTSGSNEQFF.

This clonotype has just a few counts. This chain joins TRBV7-2 and TRBJ2-1; D is possibly TRBD1 (7 bases). CDR1 is SGHTA, CDR2 FQGNSA, per germline. The CDR3 consists of 17 residues. V was trimmed by 7 bases and J by 7 bases, leaving 26 bases between them. The DNA of the CDR3 is TGTGCCAGCACGATACAGGGGATGGTCGGGAGTCGGAATGAGCAGTTCTTC. Protein sequence: CASTIQGMVGSRNEQFF.

The chain combines TRBV12-3 or TRBV12-4 with TRBJ2-3, with 7 bases that match TRBD2. The CDR3 totals 15 residues. Losses at the gene ends were 3 bases for V and 6 bases for J; bases not matched to a gene: 9. CDR3 coding DNA: TGTGCCAGCAGTTTTATTGGGGGAGGGCGTGATACGCAGTATTTT. Translated, it gives CASSFIGGGRDTQYF.

The rearrangement uses TRBV12-3 or TRBV12-4 and TRBJ2-1; no definite D call. The CDR3 extends over 14 amino acids. The V end was cut by 6 bases, the J end by 3 bases, with 12 bases between. The CDR3 here is CASSTLDFYNEQFF. For the CDR3, the DNA is TGTGCCAGCAGCACCCTTGATTTCTACAATGAGCAGTTCTTC.

This clonotype was detected ten times or more. The chain couples TRBV4-2 to TRBJ2-3; 9 bases are a match to TRBD2. The CDR3 consists of 16 residues. With 1 base clipped from V and 1 base from J, the junction kept 3 bases outside the gene matches. Germline V gene lookup returns CDR1 LGHNA and CDR2 YNFKEQ. CDR3 residues: CASSQAQRGGTDTQYF. The CDR3 bases are TGTGCCAGCAGCCAAGCTCAGCGGGGGGGCACAGATACGCAGTATTTT.

This clonotype was recorded a few times. The chain combines TRBV5-4 with TRBJ2-6; TRBD1 aligns across 9 bases. The CDR3 has 19 amino acids. Trimming at V came to 2 bases and at J to 2 bases, leaving 11 bases not matched to a gene. Germline V CDR1 and CDR2: SGHNT, YYREEE (reference sequence). This chain's CDR3 is CASSFHRDRVSTGANVLTF. The DNA for the CDR3 is TGTGCCAGCAGCTTCCACCGGGACAGGGTTTCGACTGGGGCCAACGTCCTGACTTTC.

This chain links TRBV3-1 with TRBJ1-2, with D possibly being TRBD1 (6 bases). CDR1 and CDR2 from the germline V gene are LGHDT and YNNKEL (reference sequence). The CDR3 is made up of 15 amino acids. V was pared by 1 base and J by 4 bases, with 13 bases between. CDR3 residues: CASSQGSGGGYGYTF. The CDR3 region has the DNA TGTGCCAGCAGCCAAGGTTCCGGAGGGGGCTATGGCTACACCTTC.

This clonotype was counted many times. V usage is TRBV9 and J usage is TRBJ1-4; 7 bases are shared with TRBD1. V shed 0 bases, J shed 11 bases, and the junction held 13 bases outside the gene matches. The CDR3 spans 16 residues. Germline assignment: CDR1 SGDLS and CDR2 YYNGEE. The CDR3 coding sequence is TGTGCCAGCAGCGTAGGCCCCAAAGAGGGGACAGAGAAACTGTTTTTT. This encodes CASSVGPKEGTEKLFF.

This clonotype was counted a few times. The V gene is TRBV7-2, the J gene TRBJ2-7, with 9 nucleotides matching TRBD1. Trimming at V came to 5 bases and at J to 0 bases, leaving 5 bases not matched to a gene. Germline CDR1 is SGHTA and CDR2 is FQGNSA. The CDR3 is 15 amino acids. The CDR3, as DNA: TGTGCCAGCAGCCGCGACAGGGGGAGCTCCTACGAGCAGTACTTC. Amino acids: CASSRDRGSSYEQYF.

This clonotype has ten or more counts. V is TRBV12-3 or TRBV12-4 and J is TRBJ1-5, with 8 positions matching TRBD1. This CDR3 has 16 residues. V lost 3 bases, J lost 3 bases, and 7 bases stayed unmatched. CDR3 sequence (DNA): TGTGCCAGCAGTTTTCGGAGACAGGGGATCAATCAGCCCCAGCATTTT. Residues: CASSFRRQGINQPQHF.

A few counts support this clonotype. The rearrangement uses TRBV20-1 and TRBJ2-1; 12 bases match TRBD2. The germline V gene encodes CDR1 DFQATT and CDR2 SNEGSKA (reference sequence). The V segment lost 8 bases and the J segment 8 bases; nucleotides outside the gene matches: 13. The CDR3 contains 15 residues. The CDR3 DNA follows: TGCAGTCCCGTACTAGCGGGAGGCAGAGTGGATGAGCAGTTCTTC. Its translation: CSPVLAGGRVDEQFF.

Turning to this clonotype: A read error is possible here, since a much larger clone lies one base away. The rearrangement links TRBV25-1 to TRBJ2-2, with D unresolved. CDR1 is MGHDK and CDR2 is SYGVNS in the germline V gene. The CDR3 sequence is 14 residues long. The CDR3 nucleotides read TGTGCCAGGAGTGATTGGGGTAGCACCGGGGAGCTGTTTTTT. Encoded protein: CARSDWGSTGELFF.

This clonotype was detected many times. The chain couples TRBV10-3 to TRBJ2-7; the match to TRBD2 covers 14 bases. V dropped 2 bases and J dropped 1; count of bases not matched to a gene: 1. This CDR3 is built from 16 residues. Germline assignment: CDR1 ENHRY and CDR2 SYGVKD. CDR3 DNA: TGTGCCATCAGTGAGCGGACTAGCGGGAGGTCCTACGAGCAGTACTTC. It specifies CAISERTSGRSYEQYF.

This clonotype was picked up many times. The chain links TRBV19 to TRBJ2-7; TRBD1 matches at 9 bases. Trimming at V came to 4 bases and at J to 4 bases, leaving 5 bases not matched to a gene. The germline V gene has CDR1 LNHDA and CDR2 SQIVND (reference sequence). The CDR3 is made up of 14 amino acids. The CDR3 here is CASSTGQGRYEQYF. Here the CDR3 DNA reads TGTGCCAGTAGTACCGGACAGGGGAGGTACGAGCAGTACTTC.

This clonotype has ten or more counts. The V call is TRBV12-3 or TRBV12-4, the J call TRBJ2-1; D gene unclear. The CDR3 spans 15 residues. V shed 3 bases and J shed 9 bases, with 18 bases lying between them. CDR3 protein: CASSFVPWASTEQFF. The CDR3 region has the DNA TGTGCCAGCAGTTTTGTCCCATGGGCCTCCACTGAGCAGTTCTTC.

This clonotype was picked up many times. The V call is TRBV12-3 or TRBV12-4, the J call TRBJ2-7; D may be TRBD1 (6 bases). This CDR3 comprises 14 residues. V lost 3 bases to trimming and J lost 7 bases, with 16 bases between them. CDR3 sequence (DNA): TGTGCCAGCAGTTTTTCACAGGGAGATCGAGAGCAGTACTTC. Its protein is CASSFSQGDREQYF.

The gene calls are TRBV20-1 and TRBJ2-7; 7 nucleotides line up with TRBD2. Germline V lookup: CDR1 DFQATT, CDR2 SNEGSKA (reference sequence). Unmatched junction bases numbered 11, after V lost 0 bases and J lost 6 bases. This CDR3 has 15 amino acids. CDR3 sequence (DNA): TGCAGTGCTAGAGACTTTGGGCGGGAGTATGGCGAGCAGTACTTC. It specifies CSARDFGREYGEQYF.

In its sample, this clonotype was seen many times. This chain links TRBV5-6 with TRBJ1-5, with TRBD1 matching 7 bases. CDR1 is SGHDT, CDR2 YYEEEE, per germline. V gave up 2 bases and J gave up 6 bases; unmatched junction bases: 14. CDR3 length equals 17 residues. CDR3 in amino acids: CASSFSGTEGFGQPQHF. The CDR3 coding sequence is TGTGCCAGCAGCTTTAGTGGGACAGAAGGATTCGGTCAGCCCCAGCATTTT.

Many counts were recorded for this clonotype. The genes are TRBV6-4 and TRBJ2-1, with 10 bases matching TRBD1. The ends lost 3 bases at V and 9 bases at J; junction bases unmatched: 8. The CDR3 length is 15 residues. Per germline, CDR1 MRHNA and CDR2 SNTAGT. In DNA, the CDR3 is TGTGCCAGCAGTGAATTTACGGGACAGGGGAGTGAGCAGTTCTTC. It encodes CASSEFTGQGSEQFF.